The 29 T cell receptor beta chains given below trace back to one sample, sequenced in a study of blood T cell repertoires in COVID-19. Profiling relied on immunoSEQ multiplex PCR, and the TCRdb table lists in-frame clones only, not all of them. The data contain roughly 280,000 clones, around 78% of them singletons. The specimen was peripheral blood. These receptors all stem from a man aged 55 to 70 who had recovered from COVID-19.

This clone was recorded a few times. The J gene is TRBJ1-5, the V gene TRBV9; TRBD1 matches 9 bases. CDR1 SGDLS and CDR2 YYNGEE come from the germline V gene. There are 17 residues in the CDR3. With 0 bases clipped from V and 6 bases from J, the junction kept 10 bases outside the gene matches. CDR3 in DNA: TGTGCCAGCAGCGTAGGCCCGGGGACAGGGCCGACTCAGCCCCAGCATTTT. This sequence encodes CASSVGPGTGPTQPQHF.

The chain carries TRBV28 and TRBJ1-1, with unresolved D. Germline CDR1 reads MDHEN; CDR2 reads SYDVKM. V was shortened by 7 bases and J by 10 bases, with 13 bases between the two germline ends. The CDR3 contains 11 residues. CDR3 protein: CASTPGRGAFF. CDR3 DNA sequence: TGTGCCAGCACCCCCGGGCGGGGAGCTTTCTTT. The full variable domain, its missing parts supplied by reference TRBV28 and TRBJ1-1, is DVKVTQSSRYLVKRTGEKVFLECVQDMDHENMFWYRQDPGLGLRLIYFSYDVKMKEKGDIPEGYSVSREKKERFSLILESASTNQTSMYLCASTPGRGAFFGQGTRLTVV.

The V and J genes are TRBV5-1 and TRBJ1-1; a weak D match, TRBD1 (6 bases). This CDR3 spans 15 amino acids. The V gene lost 0 bases and the J gene lost 1 base, with 10 bases spanning the gap. CDR1 is SGHRS and CDR2 is YFSETQ in the germline V gene. The CDR3: CASSLEARGNTEAFF. The CDR3 bases are TGCGCCAGCAGCTTGGAGGCCAGGGGGAACACTGAAGCTTTCTTT.

In this sample, this clone turned up once. The CDR3 coding sequence is TGCGCCAGCAGCTTGGACGGGTATAGCAATCAGCCCCAGCATTTT. This encodes CASSLDGYSNQPQHF. The genes are TRBV5-1 and TRBJ1-5, with D unclear. V lost 0 bases and J 0 bases, leaving 7 bases between the germline ends. The length of the CDR3 is 15 residues. From germline, CDR1 is SGHRS and CDR2 YFSETQ.

There are a few counts of this clone. J is TRBJ1-2 and V is TRBV10-1, with 7 bases identical to TRBD1. With 6 bases clipped from V and 4 bases from J, the junction kept 5 bases outside the gene matches. Germline-derived CDR1 and CDR2 are WNHNN and SYGVQD (reference sequence). The CDR3 length is 13 residues. CDR3 region: CASSADRTYGYTF. CDR3 sequence (DNA): TGCGCCAGCAGCGCGGACAGGACCTATGGCTACACCTTC.

V gene TRBV7-3 combines with J gene TRBJ2-3, with no clear D. Trimming removed 5 bases from V and 3 bases from J, with 15 bases in between. CDR1 is SGHTA, CDR2 FQGTGA, per germline. This CDR3 comprises 15 residues. CDR3 bases: TGTGCCAGCAGCCCCTCCTCCGCCAGAACAGATACGCAGTATTTT. Translating it yields CASSPSSARTDTQYF.

The CDR3 region has the DNA TGTGCCAGCAGCTTAGACCCCGCGACAGATACGCAGTATTTT. This encodes CASSLDPATDTQYF. The chain joins TRBV7-2 to TRBJ2-3; the D is unclear. CDR3 length equals 14 residues. Trimming pared 1 base from V and 3 bases from J, leaving 8 bases between. Germline values: CDR1 SGHTA, CDR2 FQGNSA.

The rearrangement uses TRBV7-9 and TRBJ2-1; D gene uncertain. V lost 7 bases, J lost 0 bases, and 10 bases lay in between. Germline CDR1 and CDR2: SEHNR and FQNEAQ (reference sequence). The CDR3 has 14 amino acids. CDR3 bases: TGTGCCAGCACCCTTGATAGCTCCTACAATGAGCAGTTCTTC. As protein: CASTLDSSYNEQFF. Together with reference TRBV7-9 and TRBJ2-1, the CDR3 gives the full variable domain: DTGVSQNPRHKITKRGQNVTFRCDPISEHNRLYWYRQTLGQGPEFLTYFQNEAQLEKSRLLSDRFSAERPKGSFSTLEIQRTEQGDSAMYLCASTLDSSYNEQFFGPGTRLTVL.

The chain uses TRBV6-5 and TRBJ1-5; TRBD1 might be the D (5 bases). CDR1 MNHEY and CDR2 SVGAGI come from the germline V gene. Trimming removed 8 bases from V and 0 bases from J, with 14 bases in between. The CDR3 length is 15 residues. The CDR3 DNA reads TGTGCCAGCGGGGTAAGGCAGGGTAGCAATCAGCCCCAGCATTTT. It is translated as CASGVRQGSNQPQHF.

The chain combines TRBV5-1 with TRBJ2-1; D may be TRBD2 (6 bases). Germline lookup yields CDR1 SGHRS and CDR2 YFSETQ. V gave up 4 bases and J gave up 1 base, with 18 bases separating them. This CDR3 has 17 residues. In DNA, the CDR3 is TGCGCCAGCAGCGCCTCCGCGGGAACCCAATCCTACAATGAGCAGTTCTTC. Residues: CASSASAGTQSYNEQFF.

The chain uses TRBV15 and TRBJ2-7; 9 bases align to TRBD1. CDR3 size: 16 residues. V trimming: 4 bases; J trimming: 7 bases; junction bases outside the gene matches: 14. From germline, CDR1 is LNHNV and CDR2 YYDKDF (reference sequence). CDR3 sequence (DNA): TGTGCCACCAGCATCGACAGGGGGACAGGGCCTCGGGAGCAGTACTTC. It codes for CATSIDRGTGPREQYF. The full variable domain, in which reference TRBV15 and TRBJ2-7 provide the parts outside the CDR3, is DAMVIQNPRYQVTQFGKPVTLSCSQTLNHNVMYWYQQKSSQAPKLLFHYYDKDFNNEADTPDNFQSRRPNTSFCFLDIRSPGLGDTAMYLCATSIDRGTGPREQYFGPGTRLTVT.

This clone was seen more than once but under ten times. V usage is TRBV30 and J usage is TRBJ1-1, with 11 bases aligning to TRBD1. V was pared by 3 bases and J by 10 bases, with 10 bases of the junction left unmatched. Germline V gene data show CDR1 as GTSNPN and CDR2 as SVGIG (reference sequence). CDR3 length equals 14 residues. CDR3 bases: TGTGCCTGGAGGAGGGACAGGGGGGTGATAGGAGCTTTCTTT. Protein: CAWRRDRGVIGAFF.

V gene TRBV5-1 combines with J gene TRBJ1-2, with 7 bases that match TRBD1. The V gene end was trimmed by 4 bases and the J gene end by 4 bases; junction bases not matched to a gene: 7. The CDR3 spans 14 residues. The germline gives CDR1 SGHRS, CDR2 YFSETQ. In DNA, the CDR3 is TGCGCCAGCAGCCTCACAGGGGTGGCCTATGGCTACACCTTC. Translating it yields CASSLTGVAYGYTF.

This sequence joins TRBV19 and TRBJ2-4; D is possibly TRBD2 (5 bases). Germline V gene data show CDR1 as LNHDA and CDR2 as SQIVND (reference sequence). V dropped 3 bases and J dropped 7 bases, with 19 bases sitting between them. The CDR3 runs to 16 residues. CDR3 coding DNA: TGTGCCAGTAGTATGCCCGGGGTGGGGAACGGGAACATTCAGTACTTC. Translating it yields CASSMPGVGNGNIQYF.

The chain carries TRBV6-2 or TRBV6-3 and TRBJ1-1; weak D call: TRBD1 (6 bases). V lost 2 bases and J lost 7, with 17 bases in between. The CDR3 sequence is 15 residues long. CDR1 is MNHEY and CDR2 is SVGEGT in the germline V gene. The CDR3 sequence is CASSYPTVKGVEAFF. As DNA, the CDR3 is TGTGCCAGCAGTTACCCGACAGTGAAGGGGGTTGAAGCTTTCTTT.

This clone was detected a few times. The chain carries TRBV9 and TRBJ1-2, with TRBD1 as a possible D gene (5 bases). The CDR3 runs 13 residues. Germline V gene lookup returns CDR1 SGDLS and CDR2 YYNGEE. The ends were cut back, 2 bases at V and 4 bases at J, with 9 bases in the middle. CDR3 in amino acids: CASSVGGGYGYTF. The CDR3 nucleotides are TGTGCCAGCAGCGTGGGGGGAGGCTATGGCTACACCTTC.

The chain couples TRBV11-2 to TRBJ1-1, with 7 bases identical to TRBD1. Trimming cost V 5 bases and J 4 bases; bases outside gene matches: 10. The CDR3 covers 15 residues. Per germline, CDR1 SGHAT and CDR2 FQNNGV. CDR3 DNA: TGTGCCAGCAGCGCCGAGACAGGGTTCGGCACTGAAGCTTTCTTT. Its translation is CASSAETGFGTEAFF. Using reference TRBV11-2 and TRBJ1-1 for the parts outside the CDR3, the full variable domain is EAGVAQSPRYKIIEKRQSVAFWCNPISGHATLYWYQQILGQGPKLLIQFQNNGVVDDSQLPKDRFSAERLKGVDSTLKIQPAKLEDSAVYLCASSAETGFGTEAFFGQGTRLTVV.

This chain links TRBV5-1 with TRBJ1-2; 12 bases match TRBD1. From germline, CDR1 is SGHRS and CDR2 YFSETQ. J was trimmed by 7 bases and V by 0 bases; bases with no gene match: 4. This CDR3 has 15 amino acids. CDR3 sequence (DNA): TGCGCCAGCAGCTTGGAGGGGACAGGGGGCAGTGGCTACACCTTC. Translated: CASSLEGTGGSGYTF.

The chain employs TRBV19 and TRBJ2-7; maybe TRBD1 (6 bases). Germline assignment: CDR1 LNHDA and CDR2 SQIVND (reference sequence). Between the trimmed V and J ends, which lost 6 bases and 0 bases, there was a span of 12 bases. The CDR3 is made up of 14 amino acids. CDR3 nucleotides: TGTGCCAGTAGCCTCAGAGGGGGCTCCTACGAGCAGTACTTC. Protein: CASSLRGGSYEQYF.

V is TRBV7-2 and J is TRBJ2-2; 9 bases match TRBD1. J gave up 4 bases and V 6 bases, and 0 bases lay outside the gene matches. The CDR3 length is 13 residues. CDR1 and CDR2 from the germline V gene are SGHTA and FQGNSA. The CDR3 DNA reads TGTGCCAGCAGGACAGGGGGCACCGGGGAGCTGTTTTTT. This codes for CASRTGGTGELFF.

The CDR3 DNA reads as TGTGCCAGTAGTAGAGTCGGGGAAGTTTACGAGCAGTACTTC. Amino acid sequence: CASSRVGEVYEQYF. This chain links TRBV19 with TRBJ2-7, with D perhaps matching TRBD2 (5 bases). Germline V gene data show CDR1 as LNHDA and CDR2 as SQIVND (reference sequence). The length of the CDR3 is 14 residues. V lost 4 bases to trimming and J lost 4 bases, with 14 bases between them.

V usage is TRBV5-1 and J usage is TRBJ2-6; no firm D call. This CDR3 has 15 residues. Germline lookup yields CDR1 SGHRS and CDR2 YFSETQ. Trimming cost V 0 bases and J 4 bases, with 8 bases left between them. CDR3 DNA sequence: TGCGCCAGCAGCTTGGACTCTGAGGGGGCCAACGTCCTGACTTTC. Residues: CASSLDSEGANVLTF.

Comment on this clone: A much larger clone differs from this one at a single base, so this may be a read error. The J gene is TRBJ1-2, the V gene TRBV6-5; TRBD1 is a possible D gene (6 bases). The CDR3 contains 13 residues. Germline V CDR1 and CDR2: MNHEY, SVGAGI. The V end was cut by 6 bases, the J end by 8 bases, with 16 bases between. CDR3 residues: CASRRGRAGGYTF. CDR3 bases: TGTGCCAGCAGGCGGGGGCGAGCGGGGGGCTACACCTTC.

A few counts support this clone. The chain couples TRBV3-1 (or the pseudogene TRBV3-2) to TRBJ2-3; tentatively, D is TRBD2 (5 bases). The V gene lost 0 bases and the J gene lost 0 bases, with 13 bases spanning the gap. Germline V lookup: CDR1 LGHDT, CDR2 YNNKEL (reference sequence). This CDR3 has 17 amino acids. The CDR3 bases are TGTGCCAGCAGCCAAGACTTGAGCGGTACTAGCACAGATACGCAGTATTTT. This gives the protein CASSQDLSGTSTDTQYF.

This clone occurred a few times. This chain joins TRBV6-4 and TRBJ2-6; TRBD2 matches 12 bases. The J segment lost 0 bases and the V segment lost 5 bases, leaving 2 bases of the junction unmatched. This CDR3 region has 17 residues. Germline V lookup: CDR1 MRHNA, CDR2 SNTAGT. CDR3 amino acids: CASSLTSGGSGANVLTF. The CDR3 bases are TGTGCCAGCAGTTTGACTAGCGGGGGCTCTGGGGCCAACGTCCTGACTTTC.

The rearrangement uses TRBV5-5 and TRBJ2-5; a weak D match, TRBD1 (6 bases). V was pared by 4 bases and J by 5 bases, with 21 bases between. Germline-derived CDR1 and CDR2 are SGHKS and YYEKEE (reference sequence). This CDR3 is 16 amino acids long. This CDR3 is CASSRRLAGVEETQYF. The CDR3 nucleotides read TGTGCCAGCAGCCGCCGTTTGGCAGGGGTTGAGGAGACCCAGTACTTC.

The V gene is TRBV24-1, the J gene TRBJ2-3, with a possible D match to TRBD1 (5 bases). The CDR3 spans 14 residues. Between the trimmed V and J ends, which lost 5 bases and 2 bases, there was a span of 10 bases. The germline gives CDR1 KGHDR, CDR2 SFDVKD. The CDR3 sequence is CATSAPGNTDTQYF. The CDR3 coding sequence is TGTGCCACCAGTGCGCCAGGGAACACAGATACGCAGTATTTT.

The chain couples TRBV19 to TRBJ2-2; 9 positions match TRBD1. The V and J ends lost 6 bases and 1 base, in that order; junction bases with no gene match: 6. The V gene's germline CDR1 is LNHDA and CDR2 SQIVND (reference sequence). The CDR3 has 16 amino acids. CDR3: CASSLQGALNTGELFF. CDR3 DNA: TGTGCCAGTAGCTTACAGGGGGCGCTGAACACCGGGGAGCTGTTTTTT.

The chain employs TRBV9 and TRBJ2-6; the D gene is possibly TRBD1 (5 bases). V was trimmed by 2 bases and J by 1 base, leaving 10 bases between them. The CDR3 loop spans 16 amino acids. Per germline, CDR1 SGDLS and CDR2 YYNGEE. The CDR3 loop reads CASSVDTASGANVLTF. The CDR3 DNA reads TGTGCCAGCAGCGTGGACACCGCTTCTGGGGCCAACGTCCTGACTTTC.